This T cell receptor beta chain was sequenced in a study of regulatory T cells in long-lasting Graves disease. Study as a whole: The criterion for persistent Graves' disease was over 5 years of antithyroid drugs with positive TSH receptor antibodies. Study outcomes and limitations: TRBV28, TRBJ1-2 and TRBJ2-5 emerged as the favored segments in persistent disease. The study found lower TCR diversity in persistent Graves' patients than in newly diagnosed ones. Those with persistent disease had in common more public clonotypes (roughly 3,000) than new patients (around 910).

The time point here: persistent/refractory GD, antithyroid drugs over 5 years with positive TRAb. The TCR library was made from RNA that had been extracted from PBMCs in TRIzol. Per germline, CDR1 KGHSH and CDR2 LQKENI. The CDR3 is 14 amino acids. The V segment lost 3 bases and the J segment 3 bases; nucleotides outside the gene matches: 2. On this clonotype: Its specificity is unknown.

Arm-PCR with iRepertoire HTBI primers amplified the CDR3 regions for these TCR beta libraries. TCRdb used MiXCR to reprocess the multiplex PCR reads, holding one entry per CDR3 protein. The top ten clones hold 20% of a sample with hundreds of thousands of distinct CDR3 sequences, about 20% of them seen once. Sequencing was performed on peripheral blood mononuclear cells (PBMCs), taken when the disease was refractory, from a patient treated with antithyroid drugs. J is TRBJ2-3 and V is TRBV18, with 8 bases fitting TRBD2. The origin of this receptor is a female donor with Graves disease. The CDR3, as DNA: TGTGCCAGCTCACCCCGGGAGGGAACAGATACGCAGTATTTT. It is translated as CASSPREGTDTQYF.